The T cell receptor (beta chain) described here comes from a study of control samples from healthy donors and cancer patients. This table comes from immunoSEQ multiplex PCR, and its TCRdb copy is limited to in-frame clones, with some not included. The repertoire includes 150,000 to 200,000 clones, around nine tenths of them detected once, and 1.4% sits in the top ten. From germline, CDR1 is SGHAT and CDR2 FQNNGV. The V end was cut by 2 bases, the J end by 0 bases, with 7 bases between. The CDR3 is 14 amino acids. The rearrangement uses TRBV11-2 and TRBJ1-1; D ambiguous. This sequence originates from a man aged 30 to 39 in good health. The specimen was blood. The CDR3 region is CASSLSTMNTEAFF. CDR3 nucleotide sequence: TGTGCCAGCAGCTTAAGTACGATGAACACTGAAGCTTTCTTT. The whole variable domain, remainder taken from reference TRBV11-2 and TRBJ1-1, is EAGVAQSPRYKIIEKRQSVAFWCNPISGHATLYWYQQILGQGPKLLIQFQNNGVVDDSQLPKDRFSAERLKGVDSTLKIQPAKLEDSAVYLCASSLSTMNTEAFFGQGTRLTVV.